These 8 T cell receptor beta chains were all obtained from the same sample, sequenced in a study of T cell responses to AZD1222 COVID-19 vaccine. The repertoire was sequenced with immunoSEQ multiplex PCR; TCRdb's copy has only in-frame clones and lacks some. The sample consists of about 120,000 clones, 80% to 90% of them appearing once. Sample: peripheral blood, taken on day 0 of AZD1222 vaccination. These receptors came from an adult in good health.

Concerning this clone: One end of the junction does not line up with germline, which may come from a read error. The genes are TRBV11-3 and TRBJ2-7; D not resolved. This CDR3 contains 13 residues. Germline-derived CDR1 and CDR2 are SGHNT and YENEEA. The chain's CDR3 is CASSLGPPYGQYF. The CDR3, as DNA: TGTGCCAGCAGCTTAGGTCCCCCTTACGGGCAGTACTTC.

The chain has TRBV29-1 and TRBJ2-1; maybe TRBD2 (6 bases). CDR1 and CDR2 from the germline V gene are SQVTM and ANQGSEA. The CDR3 loop spans 13 amino acids. Trimming left V 1 base short and J 7 bases short, with 11 bases between. CDR3 DNA: TGCAGCGTTGAAGCGGGAGTATATAATGAGCAGTTCTTC. It codes for CSVEAGVYNEQFF.

This chain connects TRBV29-1 to TRBJ1-1; D ambiguous. This CDR3 comprises 17 residues. V was shortened by 7 bases and J by 3 bases, with 27 bases between the two germline ends. Germline CDR1 reads SQVTM; CDR2 reads ANQGSEA. The CDR3: CSARGNPTYGRDTEAFF. CDR3 in DNA: TGCAGCGCAAGAGGCAACCCGACTTATGGGAGAGACACTGAAGCTTTCTTT. The whole variable domain, remainder taken from reference TRBV29-1 and TRBJ1-1, is SAVISQKPSRDICQRGTSLTIQCQVDSQVTMMFWYRQQPGQSLTLIATANQGSEATYESGFVIDKFPISRPNLTFSTLTVSNMSPEDSSIYLCSARGNPTYGRDTEAFFGQGTRLTVV.

This sequence joins TRBV4-3 and TRBJ2-2; unclear D gene. Looked up from germline, CDR1 is LGHNA and CDR2 is YSLEER. Trimming stripped 0 bases from V and 1 base from J, with 6 bases between. The CDR3 length is 15 residues. The CDR3 region is CASSQDYLNTGELFF. For the CDR3, the DNA is TGCGCCAGCAGCCAAGACTACTTGAACACCGGGGAGCTGTTTTTT.

The chain has TRBV15 and TRBJ2-3; no reliable D call. Trimming took 2 bases from V and 0 from J, leaving 12 bases between them. This CDR3 has 16 residues. CDR1 is LNHNV, CDR2 YYDKDF, per germline (reference sequence). The CDR3 spells CATSRLVGTSTDTQYF. The CDR3 coding sequence is TGTGCCACCAGCAGACTCGTGGGAACCAGCACAGATACGCAGTATTTT.

The genes are TRBV5-5 and TRBJ1-1; D is unresolved. Trimming removed 0 bases from V and 4 bases from J, with 7 bases in between. Per the germline V gene, CDR1 is SGHKS and CDR2 is YYEKEE (reference sequence). CDR3 length: 13 amino acids. In DNA, the CDR3 is TGTGCCAGCAGCTTGGGGGGAGGCACTGAAGCTTTCTTT. This encodes CASSLGGGTEAFF.

This chain joins TRBV9 and TRBJ2-7; maybe TRBD2 (5 bases). The CDR3 is made up of 16 amino acids. Germline assignment: CDR1 SGDLS and CDR2 YYNGEE. V lost 1 base and J lost 4, with 18 bases in between. CDR3 nucleotide sequence: TGTGCCAGCAGCGTAACGGCCAGCCTCCGAGGGTACGAGCAGTACTTC. Protein: CASSVTASLRGYEQYF.

This clone was counted a few times. The chain joins TRBV28 to TRBJ2-2; 8 nucleotides match TRBD1. V lost 9 bases, J lost 7 bases, and 10 bases stayed unmatched. Germline CDR1 MDHEN, CDR2 SYDVKM. The CDR3 is 14 residues long. CDR3 sequence reads: CASGGQGLNGELFF. The CDR3 DNA is TGTGCCAGTGGAGGACAGGGTTTGAACGGGGAGCTGTTTTTT.